The text below deals with one T cell receptor (beta chain). It has no known antigen specificity. Nothing much larger sits one base from this clone, and base qualities are not available. This sample is part of a study of T cell repertoires in cytomegalovirus infection (dated by TCRdb to the late 2010s). In terms of the full investigation: The HLA type of each donor mattered for the analysis, because public TCR beta signatures pointed to carriage of CMV infection along with the matching HLA type.

Sequenced on an Illumina HiSeq 1500. The public reads were reprocessed in TCRdb via fastp at Q25 and MiXCR, keeping in-frame beta chains. All rows with the same CDR3 protein become a single entry with the most common DNA and genes. Recorded for this sample are 400,000 or so distinct CDR3 sequences; about a third of them occurred a single time. The ten largest clonotypes hold roughly 13% of the sample. Study-level results and caveats: The ex vivo response was dominated by HLA-C-restricted CMV-specific TCR beta clonotypes, and the single most frequent clonotype in two of eight donors was supplied by these HLA-C-restricted clonotypes. In both this cohort and an independent cohort of some 370 donors, the cumulative frequency of public TCR beta family members distinguished carriers of CMV infection plus the relevant HLA type.

V is trimmed back by 6 bases and J by 7 bases, and the junction contains 4 bases that no gene match accounts for. Taken from the germline V gene (reference sequence), the CDR1 and CDR2 loops are LNHDA and SQIVND. Measured from the cysteine to the phenylalanine, the CDR3 is 13 residues long. Only the CDR3 portion is preserved as DNA: 39 bases, with reading frame beginning at the first base. The clonotype originates from a human donor in good health (CMV status not recorded). Some clones in this sample may be carry-over from other donors' samples. The sequenced sample was PBMCs. The rearranged chain carries TRBV19 and TRBJ1-5; TRBD1 lines up with 9 middle nucleotides. In nucleotide form, the sequence is TGTGCCAGTAGCACAGGGGGCGGGCAGCCCCAGCATTTT. This codes for CASSTGGGQPQHF. Outside the CDR3, residues come from the reference TRBV19 and TRBJ1-5 proteins, so the full variable domain is: DGGITQSPKYLFRKEGQNVTLSCEQNLNHDAMYWYRQDPGQGLRLIYYSQIVNDFQKGDIAEGYSVSREKKESFPLTVTSAQKNPTAFYLCASSTGGGQPQHFGDGTRLSIL.